The clone carrying this TCR beta chain has ten or more counts. Its antigen remains unidentified. This CDR3 has 14 amino acids. Germline CDR1 SGHRS, CDR2 YFSETQ. The V end lost 6 bases, the J end lost 5 bases, and 14 bases lay between the germline ends. There were healthy Caucasian individuals from Russia, aged 6 to 90, serving as donors. This sample is part of a study of blood T cells in healthy people across ages. General study findings and limits: Investigators treated diversity estimates from one million T cells as underestimates. Observed TCR beta diversity per million T cells went down as age went up. This fall followed a roughly linear course with age.

For the second PCR, which ran for about 6 to 12 cycles, a sample-barcoded 5' primer and a J-beta primer mix were used. MiXCR, applied by TCRdb to the 5' RACE reads, yields one record per CDR3 protein. The table lists approximately 290,000 distinct CDR3 sequences, 25% to 30% of them singletons. The chain recombines TRBV5-1 with TRBJ2-2; no clear D gene. The sequencing input was blood. The sequence was obtained from a woman aged 70-85 years in good health. The CDR3 sequence: CASTLGKETGELFF. As DNA, the CDR3 is TGCGCCAGCACCCTTGGGAAGGAGACCGGGGAGCTGTTTTTT.